This passage covers 22 T cell receptor beta chains from one sample sequenced in a study of blood T cell repertoires in COVID-19. The repertoire was sequenced with immunoSEQ multiplex PCR; TCRdb's copy has only in-frame clones and lacks some. The sample contains about 24,000 clones, roughly 79% of which appear only once. Material for sequencing was peripheral blood. Receptor source: a man in his fifties or sixties with COVID-19, enrolled during active disease.

In its sample, this clone was seen a few times. The genes are TRBV30 and TRBJ1-6; 7 bases are shared with TRBD1. Germline CDR1 is GTSNPN and CDR2 is SVGIG (reference sequence). The CDR3 is 18 amino acids. V shed 3 bases, J shed 7 bases, and the junction held 18 bases outside the gene matches. This CDR3 reads CAWRPRPGRGASNSPLHF. CDR3 nucleotides: TGTGCCTGGAGGCCGCGTCCGGGCAGGGGGGCCTCCAATTCACCCCTCCACTTT.

The rearrangement uses TRBV28 and TRBJ1-2; D perhaps matches TRBD1 (5 bases). CDR3 length equals 14 residues. Trimming took 2 bases from V and 4 from J, leaving 11 bases between them. Germline-derived CDR1 and CDR2 are MDHEN and SYDVKM. CDR3 nucleotides: TGTGCCAGCAGTTTAGGGGCAGGCCTCTATGGCTACACCTTC. Translated, it gives CASSLGAGLYGYTF.

V is TRBV2 and J is TRBJ1-5; 8 nucleotides agree with TRBD1. The CDR3 sequence is 14 residues long. CDR1 and CDR2 (germline): SNHLY, FYNNEI. With V trimmed by 8 bases and J by 4 bases, 7 bases remained unmatched. The CDR3 here is CASLDRGGNQPQHF. In DNA form, the CDR3 reads TGTGCCAGCCTTGACAGGGGCGGGAATCAGCCCCAGCATTTT. The whole variable domain, remainder taken from reference TRBV2 and TRBJ1-5, is EPEVTQTPSHQVTQMGQEVILRCVPISNHLYFYWYRQILGQKVEFLVSFYNNEISEKSEIFDDQFSVERPDGSNFTLKIRSTKLEDSAMYFCASLDRGGNQPQHFGDGTRLSIL.

The chain has TRBV27 and TRBJ1-1, with TRBD1 as a possible D gene (5 bases). The CDR3 has 12 residues. Germline lookup yields CDR1 MNHEY and CDR2 SMNVEV (reference sequence). V was cut by 6 bases and J by 3 bases, with 8 bases left in between. The CDR3 here is CASRGQYTEAFF. CDR3 coding DNA: TGTGCCAGCAGGGGGCAATACACTGAAGCTTTCTTT.

The chain carries TRBV5-8 and TRBJ1-5; D remains ambiguous. The CDR3 loop spans 15 amino acids. V lost 4 bases and J lost 5, with 16 bases in between. The germline V gene encodes CDR1 SGHTS and CDR2 YDEGEE. The CDR3 DNA sequence: TGTGCCAGCAGCCTAGCGGGCCAAGGAGATCAGCCCCAGCATTTT. Translation: CASSLAGQGDQPQHF.

This chain joins TRBV11-2 and TRBJ1-1; D remains unclear. Trimming shortened V by 4 bases and J by 1 base, and 7 bases separated the two germline ends. The CDR3 is 13 residues long. The germline gives CDR1 SGHAT, CDR2 FQNNGV. CDR3 protein: CASSYSENTEAFF. CDR3 DNA sequence: TGTGCCAGCAGCTACAGTGAGAACACTGAAGCTTTCTTT. Filled out from reference TRBV11-2 and TRBJ1-1, the complete variable domain reads EAGVAQSPRYKIIEKRQSVAFWCNPISGHATLYWYQQILGQGPKLLIQFQNNGVVDDSQLPKDRFSAERLKGVDSTLKIQPAKLEDSAVYLCASSYSENTEAFFGQGTRLTVV.

The chain couples TRBV5-1 to TRBJ1-4; D gene ambiguous. Trimming removed 4 bases at V and 8 bases at J, with 18 bases between. Germline-derived CDR1 and CDR2 are SGHRS and YFSETQ. The CDR3 is 15 amino acids. The chain's CDR3 is CASSLTGIRGEKLFF. CDR3 DNA: TGCGCCAGCAGCCTTACCGGGATCCGGGGAGAAAAACTGTTTTTT.

Only a few counts were recorded for this clone. The chain couples TRBV11-3 to TRBJ2-1; 10 nucleotides align to TRBD2. V lost 4 bases, J lost 5 bases, and 20 bases stayed unmatched. In germline, CDR1 is SGHNT, CDR2 YENEEA. This CDR3 contains 20 residues. Here the CDR3 reads CASSSIPAWPGTSVHNEQFF. In nucleotides, the CDR3 is TGTGCCAGCAGCTCTATACCCGCCTGGCCAGGGACTAGCGTCCACAATGAGCAGTTCTTC.

This clone was seen a single time. This chain joins TRBV24-1 and TRBJ2-1; 10 nucleotides agree with TRBD1. The germline CDR1 and CDR2 sequences are KGHDR and SFDVKD. The CDR3 is 16 amino acids. The V and J ends lost 5 bases and 6 bases, in that order; junction bases with no gene match: 9. The CDR3 loop is CATSGLPGQGPNEQFF. The CDR3 DNA reads as TGTGCCACCAGTGGACTACCGGGACAGGGGCCCAATGAGCAGTTCTTC.

Only one count was recorded for this clone. The V and J genes are TRBV6-1 and TRBJ2-7, with D possibly TRBD1 on 5 matching bases. With 3 bases removed from V and 4 bases from J, the gap between germline ends came to 7 bases. CDR1 and CDR2 from the germline V gene are MNHNS and SASEGT. The CDR3 has 12 residues. The CDR3 sequence: CASSDQGYEQYF. The DNA for the CDR3 is TGTGCCAGCAGTGACCAGGGTTACGAGCAGTACTTC.

This clone has a handful of counts. J is TRBJ2-3 and V is TRBV20-1, with 7 positions matching TRBD1. The germline V gene encodes CDR1 DFQATT and CDR2 SNEGSKA (reference sequence). The V segment lost 3 bases and the J segment 1 base; nucleotides outside the gene matches: 7. The length of the CDR3 is 15 residues. The CDR3 DNA sequence: TGCAGTGCTAGTCCACAGGGGCGACGCACAGATACGCAGTATTTT. Amino acid sequence: CSASPQGRRTDTQYF.

The chain links TRBV19 to TRBJ2-7; 8 bases are a match to TRBD1. The CDR3 loop spans 16 amino acids. Germline loops: CDR1 LNHDA, CDR2 SQIVND (reference sequence). V shed 5 bases, J shed 0 bases, and the junction held 9 bases outside the gene matches. The CDR3 coding sequence is TGTGCCAGTAGTCAACAGGGGGTCGGGGCCTCCTACGAGCAGTACTTC. It yields the protein CASSQQGVGASYEQYF.

This chain joins TRBV5-4 and TRBJ2-7; 9 nucleotides agree with TRBD2. There are 15 residues in the CDR3. The trim removed 5 bases at V and 3 bases at J, leaving 9 bases unmatched. The germline V gene encodes CDR1 SGHNT and CDR2 YYREEE (reference sequence). The CDR3 protein is CASRGGTSSGYEQYF. The CDR3 DNA follows: TGTGCCAGCAGGGGGGGGACTAGCTCGGGCTACGAGCAGTACTTC.

The chain recombines TRBV3-1 (or the pseudogene TRBV3-2) with TRBJ2-3; D is perhaps TRBD1 (5 bases). The CDR3 runs to 13 residues. V lost 3 bases and J lost 7, with 11 bases in between. Germline CDR1 is LGHDT and CDR2 is YNNKEL (reference sequence). For the CDR3, the DNA is TGTGCCAGCAGCCATGGGGCGGCTAATACGCAGTATTTT. It encodes CASSHGAANTQYF.

The gene calls are TRBV7-2 and TRBJ1-4; D perhaps matches TRBD1 (5 bases). Looked up from germline, CDR1 is SGHTA and CDR2 is FQGNSA. The CDR3 is made up of 16 amino acids. Between the trimmed V and J ends, which lost 5 bases and 0 bases, there was a span of 13 bases. CDR3 sequence reads: CASSKGGGSTNEKLFF. CDR3 DNA: TGTGCCAGCAGCAAAGGTGGGGGGTCAACTAATGAAAAACTGTTTTTT.

The chain links TRBV11-2 to TRBJ2-5; TRBD2 matches at 8 bases. The germline V gene has CDR1 SGHAT and CDR2 FQNNGV. V dropped 1 base and J dropped 3; count of bases not matched to a gene: 7. CDR3 length: 16 amino acids. The CDR3 is CASSLAPSGSKETQYF. The CDR3 bases are TGTGCCAGCAGCTTAGCCCCAAGCGGGAGTAAAGAGACCCAGTACTTC.

The chain uses TRBV7-3 and TRBJ2-2, with 7 bases aligning to TRBD1. V shed 5 bases and J 6 bases; nucleotides not matched to a gene: 3. The germline CDR1 and CDR2 sequences are SGHTA and FQGTGA. The CDR3 consists of 13 residues. DNA of the CDR3: TGTGCCAGCAGCGACGACAGGGCCGGGGAGCTGTTTTTT. This gives the protein CASSDDRAGELFF.

This clone was counted only a few times. This chain joins TRBV3-1 (or the pseudogene TRBV3-2) and TRBJ1-2; D is perhaps TRBD1 (6 bases). Germline CDR1 is LGHDT and CDR2 is YNNKEL (reference sequence). This CDR3 is built from 17 residues. With 4 bases removed from V and 2 bases from J, the gap between germline ends came to 20 bases. CDR3 nucleotides: TGTGCCAGCAGCCGGACTGGAGGCAGGGGAGGGAACTATGGCTACACCTTC. Amino acid sequence: CASSRTGGRGGNYGYTF.

The chain has TRBV28 and TRBJ1-5, with 7 bases aligning to TRBD1. CDR3 length: 15 residues. From germline, CDR1 is MDHEN and CDR2 SYDVKM. J was trimmed by 0 bases and V by 6 bases; bases with no gene match: 5. CDR3 region: CASRGQFYSNQPQHF. CDR3 in DNA: TGTGCCAGCAGGGGACAGTTTTATAGCAATCAGCCCCAGCATTTT.

This clone was observed a single time. The chain couples TRBV9 to TRBJ2-7; 11 bases align to TRBD2. The CDR3 extends over 15 amino acids. Germline trimming cut 3 bases from V and 6 bases from J; bases unmatched to any gene: 8. The germline gives CDR1 SGDLS, CDR2 YYNGEE. Here the CDR3 reads CASSASGTSGSEQYF. The CDR3 nucleotides read TGTGCCAGCAGCGCCTCCGGGACTAGCGGTTCCGAGCAGTACTTC. Looking up the rest from reference TRBV9 and TRBJ2-7 gives the full variable domain: DSGVTQTPKHLITATGQRVTLRCSPRSGDLSVYWYQQSLDQGLQFLIQYYNGEERAKGNILERFSAQQFPDLHSELNLSSLELGDSALYFCASSASGTSGSEQYFGPGTRLTVT.

The genes are TRBV5-4 and TRBJ1-2; D is perhaps TRBD1 (5 bases). This CDR3 contains 13 residues. Trimming stripped 2 bases from V and 6 bases from J, with 11 bases between. From germline, CDR1 is SGHNT and CDR2 YYREEE (reference sequence). The CDR3 loop reads CASSLQADDGYTF. CDR3 nucleotide sequence: TGTGCCAGCAGCTTACAGGCAGATGATGGCTACACCTTC. The whole variable domain, remainder taken from reference TRBV5-4 and TRBJ1-2, is ETGVTQSPTHLIKTRGQQVTLRCSSQSGHNTVSWYQQALGQGPQFIFQYYREEENGRGNFPPRFSGLQFPNYSSELNVNALELDDSALYLCASSLQADDGYTFGSGTRLTVV.

CDR3 residues: CASSRTGQAQETQYF. The CDR3 coding sequence is TGCGCCAGCAGCAGGACAGGACAGGCCCAAGAGACCCAGTACTTC. The gene calls are TRBV5-1 and TRBJ2-5; 7 bases line up with TRBD1. The CDR3 is 15 amino acids. Trimming cost V 4 bases and J 1 base; bases outside gene matches: 7. Germline lookup yields CDR1 SGHRS and CDR2 YFSETQ.